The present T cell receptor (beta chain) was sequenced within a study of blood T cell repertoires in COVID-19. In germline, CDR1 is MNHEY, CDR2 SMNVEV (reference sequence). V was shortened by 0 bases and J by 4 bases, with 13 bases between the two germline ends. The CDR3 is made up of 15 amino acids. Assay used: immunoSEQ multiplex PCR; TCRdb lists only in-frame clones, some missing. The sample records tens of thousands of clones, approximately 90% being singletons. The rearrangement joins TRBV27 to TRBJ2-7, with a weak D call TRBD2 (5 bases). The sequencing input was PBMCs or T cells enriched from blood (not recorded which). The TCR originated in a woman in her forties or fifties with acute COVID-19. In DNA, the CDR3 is TGTGCCAGCAGTTTATCCCCCTCGGCGGGTTACGAGCAGTACTTC. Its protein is CASSLSPSAGYEQYF.